The rows below give T cell receptor beta chains drawn from one sample of a study of CD8+ T cells in alopecia areata. TCRdb's copy holds only in-frame clones and misses some; the assay was immunoSEQ multiplex PCR. This table has approximately 150,000 clones, around three fifths appearing once. The sample here was CD4+ T cells sorted from blood, taken at week 24, from a patient treated with tofacitinib. The receptors shown here come from a human donor with alopecia areata. Both conserved end residues are part of each CDR3. D genes are given only for firm matches. Not all rows give a size; the values are once, few, many and, for expanded clones, a class.

TRBJ2-1	.	TRBV11-2	TRBD2	CASSPTTSGGVEQFF	TGTGCCAGCAGCCCCACGACTAGCGGGGGGGTTGAGCAGTTCTTC
TRBJ2-7	few	TRBV28	TRBD1	CASSGPGQGSNEQYF	TGTGCCAGCAGTGGACCGGGACAGGGGTCCAACGAGCAGTACTTC
TRBJ2-2	.	TRBV30	.	CAWSRQDTGELFF	TGTGCCTGGAGTCGACAGGACACCGGGGAGCTGTTTTTT
TRBJ2-7	.	TRBV9	.	CASSVSVTEPYEQYF	TGTGCCAGCAGCGTCTCCGTGACAGAGCCCTACGAGCAGTACTTC
TRBJ2-4	.	TRBV4-1	.	CASSQLVGKNIQYF	TGCGCCAGCAGCCAACTAGTGGGCAAAAACATTCAGTACTTC
TRBJ2-7	.	TRBV30	.	CAWSVSGYEQYF	TGTGCCTGGAGTGTTTCTGGCTACGAGCAGTACTTC
TRBJ2-6	few	TRBV19	TRBD2	CASTPGGGPGANVLTF	TGTGCCAGTACGCCCGGCGGGGGGCCTGGGGCCAACGTCCTGACTTTC
TRBJ2-7	.	TRBV7-8	.	CASSLEARVLGTYEQYF	TGTGCCAGCAGCTTAGAAGCGCGGGTTTTGGGAACCTACGAGCAGTACTTC
TRBJ2-1	.	TRBV12-5	TRBD1	CASGRGQYPGNEQFF	TGTGCTAGTGGAAGGGGACAGTATCCGGGCAATGAGCAGTTCTTC
TRBJ1-2	.	TRBV30	.	CAWTEGAGNYGYTF	TGTGCCTGGACGGAAGGGGCTGGGAACTATGGCTACACCTTC
TRBJ2-2	once	TRBV6-1	TRBD1	CASRAGTAGGELFF	TGTGCCAGCAGAGCCGGGACAGCTGGCGGGGAGCTGTTTTTT
TRBJ2-1	.	TRBV5-4	.	CASSGTGEQFF	TGTGCCAGCAGCGGTACAGGGGAGCAGTTCTTC
TRBJ2-7	few	TRBV29-1	.	CSATRNYEQYF	TGCAGCGCCACGAGGAACTACGAGCAGTACTTC
TRBJ2-6	.	TRBV15	.	CATSLDGSGANVLTF	TGTGCCACCAGTCTGGATGGTTCTGGGGCCAACGTCCTGACTTTC
TRBJ1-2	.	TRBV2	.	CASSVGVLYGYTF	TGTGCCAGCAGTGTGGGGGTTCTCTATGGCTACACCTTC
TRBJ2-6	.	TRBV4-1	.	CASSQGFYDREVSGANVLTF	TGCGCCAGCAGCCAGGGATTTTACGACAGGGAGGTTTCTGGGGCCAACGTCCTGACTTTC
TRBJ2-7	.	TRBV9	.	CASSAATSSASGEQYF	TGTGCCAGCAGCGCTGCTACGAGCAGTGCTTCGGGCGAGCAGTACTTC
TRBJ1-1	.	TRBV29-1	.	CSVHGRMNTEAFF	TGCAGCGTTCATGGCAGAATGAACACTGAAGCTTTCTTT
TRBJ2-7	.	TRBV11-2	.	CASRGGLSYEQYF	TGTGCCAGCAGGGGTGGCCTCTCCTACGAGCAGTACTTC
TRBJ2-5	.	TRBV28	TRBD1	CASVPHDRASETQYF	TGTGCCAGCGTCCCCCATGACAGGGCTAGCGAGACCCAGTACTTC
TRBJ2-7	.	TRBV25-1	.	CASSVSPTEQYF	TGTGCCAGCAGTGTTAGTCCGACCGAGCAGTACTTC
TRBJ2-7	.	TRBV29-1	.	CSVRQGRYEQYF	TGCAGCGTACGGCAGGGGAGATACGAGCAGTACTTC
TRBJ2-3	many	TRBV5-6	.	CASSARVGRGTDTQYF	TGTGCCAGCAGCGCGAGGGTTGGTCGTGGCACAGATACGCAGTATTTT
TRBJ2-2	.	TRBV10-3	.	CAITSPGLSYTGELFF	TGTGCCATCACCTCCCCGGGGTTAAGCTACACCGGGGAGCTGTTTTTT
TRBJ1-1	few	TRBV7-9	.	CASSLGGGGAFF	TGTGCCAGCAGCCTAGGAGGCGGCGGGGCTTTCTTT
TRBJ1-1	.	TRBV27	TRBD1	CASKTGGRGTEAFF	TGTGCCAGCAAAACAGGGGGTAGAGGCACTGAAGCTTTCTTT
TRBJ1-1	.	TRBV30	.	CASDSHQANTEAFF	TGTGCCTCAGATTCTCACCAGGCGAACACTGAAGCTTTCTTT
TRBJ2-3	few	TRBV29-1	.	CSVEDRRGTDTQYF	TGCAGCGTTGAAGATCGGAGAGGCACAGATACGCAGTATTTT
TRBJ2-2	.	TRBV27	.	CASSFRGNTGELFF	TGTGCCAGCAGTTTCAGGGGGAACACCGGGGAGCTGTTTTTT
TRBJ2-4	.	TRBV7-8	.	CASSVGAKNIQYF	TGTGCCAGCAGCGTGGGAGCCAAAAACATTCAGTACTTC
TRBJ2-7	.	TRBV6-5	TRBD2	CASSSGTRAYEQYF	TGTGCCAGCAGCTCCGGGACTAGAGCCTACGAGCAGTACTTC
TRBJ2-1	.	TRBV30	TRBD1	CAWTDRVSLYNEQFF	TGTGCCTGGACGGACAGGGTATCCCTCTACAATGAGCAGTTCTTC
TRBJ2-5	.	TRBV27	.	CASSLGLESETQYF	TGTGCCAGCAGTCTGGGCCTAGAATCAGAGACCCAGTACTTC
TRBJ2-1	few	TRBV5-6	TRBD1	CASSPRYDRGYEQFF	TGTGCCAGCAGCCCCCGGTATGACAGGGGCTATGAGCAGTTCTTC
TRBJ2-6	.	TRBV29-1	TRBD1	CSVGQGSSGANVLTF	TGCAGCGTTGGACAGGGTTCCTCTGGGGCCAACGTCCTGACTTTC
TRBJ1-6	.	TRBV29-1	.	CSVARAIGSPLHF	TGCAGCGTTGCCAGGGCGATAGGTTCACCCCTCCACTTT
TRBJ1-2	.	TRBV7-9	.	CASSLGVGSYGYTF	TGTGCCAGCAGCTTAGGGGTTGGGAGTTATGGCTACACCTTC
TRBJ2-7	.	TRBV29-1	.	CSVARIEQYF	TGCAGCGTTGCCAGGATTGAGCAGTACTTC
TRBJ2-2	few	TRBV7-3	.	CASSLRGGGDTGELFF	TGTGCCAGCAGCTTAAGGGGCGGAGGTGACACCGGGGAGCTGTTTTTT
TRBJ2-5	.	TRBV7-2	TRBD2	CASSLVGGTSSETQYF	TGTGCCAGCAGCTTAGTGGGGGGGACTAGTTCGGAGACCCAGTACTTC
TRBJ2-2	.	TRBV6-1	.	CASSDYTGELFF	TGTGCCAGCAGTGATTACACCGGGGAGCTGTTTTTT